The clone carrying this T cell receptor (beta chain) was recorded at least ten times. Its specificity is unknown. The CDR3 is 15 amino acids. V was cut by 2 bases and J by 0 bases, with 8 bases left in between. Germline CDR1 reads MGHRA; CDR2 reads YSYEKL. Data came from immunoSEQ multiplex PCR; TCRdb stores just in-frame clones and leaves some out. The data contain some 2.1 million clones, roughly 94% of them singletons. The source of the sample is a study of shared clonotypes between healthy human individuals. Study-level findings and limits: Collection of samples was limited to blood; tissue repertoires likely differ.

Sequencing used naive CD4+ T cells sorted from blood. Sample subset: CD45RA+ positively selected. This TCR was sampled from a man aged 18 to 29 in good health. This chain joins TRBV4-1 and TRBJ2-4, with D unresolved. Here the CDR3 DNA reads TGCGCCAGCAGCCAAAATCTTATAGCCAAAAACATTCAGTACTTC. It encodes CASSQNLIAKNIQYF.